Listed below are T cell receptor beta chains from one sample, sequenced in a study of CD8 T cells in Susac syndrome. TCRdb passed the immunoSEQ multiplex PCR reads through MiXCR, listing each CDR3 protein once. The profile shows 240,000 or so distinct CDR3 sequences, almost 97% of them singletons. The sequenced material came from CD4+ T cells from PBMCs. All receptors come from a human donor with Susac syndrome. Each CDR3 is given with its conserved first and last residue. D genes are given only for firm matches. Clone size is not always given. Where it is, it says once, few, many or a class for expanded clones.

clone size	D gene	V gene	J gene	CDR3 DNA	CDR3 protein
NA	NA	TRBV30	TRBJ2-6	TGTGCCGGGGCGTTCATGGCAGGGAAGAGCTCTGGGGCCAACGTCCTGACTTTC	CAGAFMAGKSSGANVLTF
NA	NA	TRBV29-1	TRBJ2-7	TGCAGCGTTCCGGGGCTGAAAGGGGAGCAGTACTTC	CSVPGLKGEQYF
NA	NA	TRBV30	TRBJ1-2	TGTGCCTGGAAGGGCCACCTTCAAGGATGGGGCTACACCTTC	CAWKGHLQGWGYTF
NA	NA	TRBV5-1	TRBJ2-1	TGCGCCAGCAGCTCCGGGACAATCTATCTCAATGAGCAGTTCTTC	CASSSGTIYLNEQFF
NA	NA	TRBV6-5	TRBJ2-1	TGTGCCAGCAGTTACCCGAGCAAGACCTTGGAGCCCTACAATGAGCAGTTCTTC	CASSYPSKTLEPYNEQFF
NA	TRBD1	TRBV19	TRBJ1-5	TGTGCCAGTACCATTACAGGGGGCAATCAGCCCCAGCATTTT	CASTITGGNQPQHF
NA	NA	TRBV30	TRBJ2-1	TGTGCCTGGAGTATAAGGCTTGGGGTGCCGCCATACAATGAGCAGTTCTTC	CAWSIRLGVPPYNEQFF
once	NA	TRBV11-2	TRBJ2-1	TGTGCCAGCAGTCATGAGACAGCCTACCTCTTC	CASSHETAYLF
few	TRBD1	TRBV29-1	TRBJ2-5	TGCAGCGTTGAGACAGGGCGAGAGACCCAGTACTTC	CSVETGRETQYF
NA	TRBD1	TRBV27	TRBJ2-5	TGTGCCAGCAGTCGACAGGGGCAAGAGACCCAGTACTTC	CASSRQGQETQYF
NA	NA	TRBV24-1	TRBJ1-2	TGTGCCACCAGTGACAGACACACCAACTATGGCTACACCTTC	CATSDRHTNYGYTF
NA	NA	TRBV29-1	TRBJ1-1	TGCAGCGTTGAAGTAAACTTAAACACTGAAGCTTTCTTT	CSVEVNLNTEAFF
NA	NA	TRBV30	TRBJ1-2	TGTGCCTGGAGTGTCGGAGAGCACTATGGCTACACCTTC	CAWSVGEHYGYTF
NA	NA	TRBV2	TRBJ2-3	TGTGCCAGCAGTGAGGGGTCCACAGATACGCAGTATTTT	CASSEGSTDTQYF
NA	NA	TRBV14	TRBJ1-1	TGTGCCAGCAGCCAGCAGGGTTACACTGAAGCTTTCTTT	CASSQQGYTEAFF
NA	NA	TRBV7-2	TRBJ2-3	TGTGCCAGCAGCCTAAGTTTCACAGATACGCAGTATTTT	CASSLSFTDTQYF
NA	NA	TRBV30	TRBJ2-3	TGTGCCTGGAGTGCTAAGGGGACAGATACGCAGTATTTT	CAWSAKGTDTQYF
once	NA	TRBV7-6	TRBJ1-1	TGTGCCAGCAGCCCACTTGTTCAGGCGACTGAAGCTTTCTTT	CASSPLVQATEAFF
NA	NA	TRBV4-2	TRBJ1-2	TGTGCCAGCAGCCAAGGACAAATGATATCGTCCTATGGCTACACCTTC	CASSQGQMISSYGYTF
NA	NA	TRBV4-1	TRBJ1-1	TGCGCCAGCAGCCAAGTGAGCCATCCAGGACAGAATGAAGCTTTCTTT	CASSQVSHPGQNEAFF
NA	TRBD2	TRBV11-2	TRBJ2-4	TGTGCCAGCAGCCCAGATCTGGGGGGGGGACTACACTTC	CASSPDLGGGLHF
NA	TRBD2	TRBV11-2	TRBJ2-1	TGTGCCAGCAGCAAGGGACTAGCGGGAAAACAGTTCTTC	CASSKGLAGKQFF
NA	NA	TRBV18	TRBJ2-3	TGTGCCAGCTCACCACAACTACACACAGATACGCAGTATTTT	CASSPQLHTDTQYF
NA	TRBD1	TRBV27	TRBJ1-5	TGTGCCAGCAATGGACAGGCGGGTCAGCCCCAGCATTTT	CASNGQAGQPQHF
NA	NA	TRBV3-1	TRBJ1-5	TGTGCCAGCAGCCAACGGGGTCTTAATCAGCCCCAGCATTTT	CASSQRGLNQPQHF
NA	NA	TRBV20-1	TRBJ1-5	TGCAGTGCTTCCCGGGACAATAGCAATCAGCCCCAGCATTTT	CSASRDNSNQPQHF
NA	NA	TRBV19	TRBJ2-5	TGTGCCAGTAGTATAGCAGAGACCCAGTACTTC	CASSIAETQYF
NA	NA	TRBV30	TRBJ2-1	TGTGCCTGGCGGAGGGCTAGCACCAATGAGCAGTTCTTC	CAWRRASTNEQFF
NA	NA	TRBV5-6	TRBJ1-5	TGTGCCAGCAGCTCCCGTCGGAGTCAGCCCCAGCATTTT	CASSSRRSQPQHF
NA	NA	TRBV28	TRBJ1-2	TGTGCCGGAAGTCGGGCGCCCAACTATGGCTACACCTTC	CAGSRAPNYGYTF
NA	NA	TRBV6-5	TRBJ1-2	TGTGCCAGCAGACGGTACTATGGCTACACCTTC	CASRRYYGYTF
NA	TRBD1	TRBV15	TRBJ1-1	TGTGCCACCAGCGGGGACAGTGAAGCTTTCTTT	CATSGDSEAFF
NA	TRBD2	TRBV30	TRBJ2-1	TGTGCCTGGAGTCTAGCGGGACTAGCCCTTAATGAGCAGTTCTTC	CAWSLAGLALNEQFF
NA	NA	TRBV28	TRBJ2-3	TGTGCCAGCAGTTCAAGCGGGCAGGGGTTGACAGATACGCAGTATTTT	CASSSSGQGLTDTQYF
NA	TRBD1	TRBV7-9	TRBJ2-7	TGTGCCAGCAGTCGCGCCCCGGGACAGCTTTACGAGCAGTACTTC	CASSRAPGQLYEQYF
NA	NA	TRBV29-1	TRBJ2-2	TGCAGCGCCTGGGGGGCCCGGACCGGGGAGCTGTTTTTT	CSAWGARTGELFF
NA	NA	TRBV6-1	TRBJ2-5	TGTGCCAGCAGTCGAAGAGCGGGACAGTTCCAAGAGACCCAGTACTTC	CASSRRAGQFQETQYF
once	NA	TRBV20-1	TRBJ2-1	TGCAGTGCTAGAGATTGGGGTAGCGGTTACAATGAGCAGTTCTTC	CSARDWGSGYNEQFF
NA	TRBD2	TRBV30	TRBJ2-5	TGTGCCTGGAGGAGGGGCGCAGGACTAGCGGGACAAGAGACCCAGTACTTC	CAWRRGAGLAGQETQYF
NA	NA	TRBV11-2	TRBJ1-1	TGTGCCAGCAGCCGTGCGTGGCCAAGTAACACTGAAGCTTTCTTT	CASSRAWPSNTEAFF
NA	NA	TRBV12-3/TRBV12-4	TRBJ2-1	TGTGCCAGCAGCCAATCCGCGCCGCAGAGCTCCTACAATGAGCAGTTCTTC	CASSQSAPQSSYNEQFF
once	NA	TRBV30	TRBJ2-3	TGTGCCTGGTCCGTCAGGAGGGGCCGGGGCACAGATACGCAGTATTTT	CAWSVRRGRGTDTQYF
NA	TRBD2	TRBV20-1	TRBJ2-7	TGCAGTGCTAGAAGGGCTAGCGGGATCCCCGAGCAGTACTTC	CSARRASGIPEQYF